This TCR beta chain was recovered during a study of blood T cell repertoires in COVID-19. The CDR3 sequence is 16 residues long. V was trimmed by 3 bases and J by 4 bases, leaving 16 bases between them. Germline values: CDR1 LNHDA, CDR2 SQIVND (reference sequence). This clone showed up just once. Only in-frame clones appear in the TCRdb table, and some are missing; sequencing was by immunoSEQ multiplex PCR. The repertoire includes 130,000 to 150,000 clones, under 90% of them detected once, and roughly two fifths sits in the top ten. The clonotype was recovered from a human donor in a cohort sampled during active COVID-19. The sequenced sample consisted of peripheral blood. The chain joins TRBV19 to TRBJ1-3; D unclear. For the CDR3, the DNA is TGTGCCAGTAGTATTGGTGGTGTGGCTCCGGGAAACACCATATATTTT. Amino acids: CASSIGGVAPGNTIYF.